A selection of T cell receptor beta chains follows, all from one sample in a study of metastatic and nonmetastatic thyroid tumors. TCRdb re-called the PCR reads via MiXCR. The sample lists around 28,000 clones, approximately 12% seen once, with about 5.3% in the top ten. The sequenced sample consisted of blood. These receptors originate from a female donor with papillary thyroid cancer or a benign thyroid nodule (not recorded which). Some clones in this sample may be carry-over from other donors' samples. Both conserved end residues are part of each CDR3. The order of the fields is CDR3 length, V gene, D gene, CDR3 protein. A D gene is named only where the DNA matches it firmly.

len: 15
v_gene: TRBV5-4
d_gene: NA
CDR3aa: CASSLAERGQETQYF

len: 15
v_gene: TRBV28
d_gene: TRBD1
CDR3aa: CASSLWGQGDSPLHF

len: 11
v_gene: TRBV20-1
d_gene: NA
CDR3aa: CSGGDAETQYF

len: 14
v_gene: TRBV12-3/TRBV12-4
d_gene: TRBD1
CDR3aa: CASSPDRGRYEQYF

len: 14
v_gene: TRBV4-1
d_gene: NA
CDR3aa: CASSQVQGIGEQYF

len: 15
v_gene: TRBV6-4
d_gene: NA
CDR3aa: CASSDTEGEYNEQFF

len: 15
v_gene: TRBV4-3
d_gene: NA
CDR3aa: CASSQVQGMNTEAFF

len: 11
v_gene: TRBV12-3/TRBV12-4
d_gene: NA
CDR3aa: CASSADIEAFF

len: 15
v_gene: TRBV2
d_gene: NA
CDR3aa: CASSEALTSFGQQFF

len: 15
v_gene: TRBV7-8
d_gene: NA
CDR3aa: CASSWGSNLAYEQYF

len: 15
v_gene: TRBV19
d_gene: TRBD1
CDR3aa: CASSMLGQCSYEQYF

len: 14
v_gene: TRBV20-1
d_gene: TRBD1
CDR3aa: CSARGQGLYYGYTF

len: 13
v_gene: TRBV18
d_gene: TRBD1
CDR3aa: CASSPGQGPEQYF

len: 14
v_gene: TRBV25-1
d_gene: TRBD2
CDR3aa: CVYSGTSGRNEQFF

len: 16
v_gene: TRBV24-1
d_gene: TRBD2
CDR3aa: CATSDLQSGRLNEQFF

len: 15
v_gene: TRBV20-1
d_gene: NA
CDR3aa: CSATSSRDAHYEQYF

len: 14
v_gene: TRBV7-9
d_gene: TRBD1
CDR3aa: CASSSPGQIYEQFF

len: 15
v_gene: TRBV2
d_gene: NA
CDR3aa: CASSGWTAGGETQYF

len: 13
v_gene: TRBV7-2
d_gene: NA
CDR3aa: CASSGWLVHEQFF

len: 14
v_gene: TRBV27
d_gene: TRBD2
CDR3aa: CASSLAGVMYTQYF

len: 15
v_gene: TRBV4-1
d_gene: NA
CDR3aa: CASSQEPLGTDTQYF

len: 15
v_gene: TRBV4-1
d_gene: NA
CDR3aa: CASSQAGTSYNEQFF

len: 13
v_gene: TRBV5-1
d_gene: TRBD1
CDR3aa: CASSTGTGDGYTF

len: 15
v_gene: TRBV19
d_gene: NA
CDR3aa: CASSIDPRLRNGYTF

len: 13
v_gene: TRBV13
d_gene: TRBD1
CDR3aa: CASSPGQHYEQYF

len: 15
v_gene: TRBV5-4
d_gene: NA
CDR3aa: CASSLDGQLLYGYTF

len: 15
v_gene: TRBV27
d_gene: TRBD1
CDR3aa: CASSRGLVTNEKLFF

len: 13
v_gene: TRBV30
d_gene: TRBD2
CDR3aa: CAWSAGGGGEQYF

len: 14
v_gene: TRBV30
d_gene: NA
CDR3aa: CAWNIRFKGSPLHF

len: 15
v_gene: TRBV7-2
d_gene: TRBD2
CDR3aa: CASSRQAGGLYEQYF

len: 18
v_gene: TRBV27
d_gene: NA
CDR3aa: CASSPTAPASSYNSPLHF

len: 15
v_gene: TRBV7-3
d_gene: TRBD1
CDR3aa: CASSPGGGPHYGYTF

len: 14
v_gene: TRBV4-1
d_gene: NA
CDR3aa: CASSQGGLGGPKHF

len: 14
v_gene: TRBV20-1
d_gene: TRBD1
CDR3aa: CSARETGYYNEQFF

len: 12
v_gene: TRBV12-3/TRBV12-4
d_gene: NA
CDR3aa: CASSLGLYEQYF

len: 20
v_gene: TRBV28
d_gene: TRBD1
CDR3aa: CASSLSYGTGIFSGANVLTF

len: 11
v_gene: TRBV3-1
d_gene: TRBD2
CDR3aa: CASSQGGVQFF

len: 15
v_gene: TRBV6-1
d_gene: NA
CDR3aa: CASSESGVSGNTIYF

len: 16
v_gene: TRBV13
d_gene: TRBD1
CDR3aa: CASSIRSGTANYGYTF

len: 16
v_gene: TRBV5-1
d_gene: NA
CDR3aa: CASSLGTKPQVYTQYF

len: 13
v_gene: TRBV19
d_gene: NA
CDR3aa: CASSPGLTYEQYF

len: 16
v_gene: TRBV9
d_gene: TRBD2
CDR3aa: CASSPWTSGSSNEHFF

len: 15
v_gene: TRBV5-1
d_gene: NA
CDR3aa: CASSLAGPDFSEAFF

len: 14
v_gene: TRBV2
d_gene: NA
CDR3aa: CASSGRGAQETQYF

len: 15
v_gene: TRBV7-2
d_gene: TRBD2
CDR3aa: CASSLGREYTGELFF

len: 15
v_gene: TRBV19
d_gene: NA
CDR3aa: CASSIQGHSNQPQHF

len: 13
v_gene: TRBV7-3
d_gene: NA
CDR3aa: CASSSPRKPVLAF

len: 15
v_gene: TRBV12-3/TRBV12-4
d_gene: TRBD2
CDR3aa: CASSDLRLAGETQYF

len: 13
v_gene: TRBV20-1
d_gene: NA
CDR3aa: CSASLTRAYEQYF

len: 16
v_gene: TRBV6-1
d_gene: NA
CDR3aa: CASSFGIFGSNQPQHF

len: 18
v_gene: TRBV3-1
d_gene: TRBD2
CDR3aa: CASSQDPLAGTITDTQYF

len: 17
v_gene: TRBV20-1
d_gene: TRBD2
CDR3aa: CSARDPRTSGSQETQYF

len: 12
v_gene: TRBV12-3/TRBV12-4
d_gene: NA
CDR3aa: CASSLKTHTQYF

len: 15
v_gene: TRBV7-9
d_gene: NA
CDR3aa: CASSYTGTAENEQFF

len: 18
v_gene: TRBV9
d_gene: TRBD2
CDR3aa: CASSDSWTIGSGTDTQYF